This TCR beta chain was identified during a study of PD-1 blockade in classical Hodgkin lymphoma. Stated time point: cycle 4 day 1 (C4D1), after 5 to 7 weeks of nivolumab. Every one of the patients relapsed after autologous stem cell transplantation (brentuximab vedotin exposure was variable). Measured with immunoSEQ multiplex PCR; TCRdb has only the in-frame clones, and not every one. The sample holds about 21,000 clones, 60% to 80% seen once. The germline V and J ends were trimmed by 4 bases and 7 bases, with 6 bases remaining between them. Germline values: CDR1 MDHEN, CDR2 SYDVKM. CDR3 size: 11 residues.

The chain combines TRBV28 with TRBJ2-3; no clear D. The receptor was derived from a human donor with classical Hodgkin lymphoma. This material consisted of peripheral blood mononuclear cells (PBMCs), taken before the fourth cycle of nivolumab. Here the CDR3 reads CASSSENTQYF. The CDR3 coding sequence is TGTGCCAGCAGTTCGGAGAATACGCAGTATTTT.